The present T cell receptor (beta chain) was sequenced within a study of blood T cell repertoires in COVID-19 (dated by TCRdb to 2018 to 2020). With regard to the full study: Collaborator samples came from the United States, Italy and Spain and covered acute and convalescent phases of COVID-19. Where available, HLA class I and class II types were taken from metadata supplied by the sample provider and were not determined by assay-based typing. Samples were obtained from the ongoing ImmuneRACE study (first 160 participants) and from some 1,300 subjects provided by 6 global collaborators. A freely available public database, intended as a resource for researchers studying the immune response to SARS-CoV-2, is where the repertoires were released. A de-identified subject ID, COVID-19 status, age in years and sex were almost always included in the sample metadata. Subjects who had been exposed to COVID-19, were actively infected with it, or had recovered from it provided the deeply sampled blood TCRbeta repertoires that made up the dataset. The material from the prospective study consisted of cDNA or gDNA derived from T cells, B-cell-depleted T cells, or PBMCs.

As regards this clone: Its antigen is still unknown. One base away there is no much larger clone; base qualities are not given.

One collaborating source in Seattle enrolled patients while the patients were actively infected and followed the patients over time throughout the course of disease. Whole blood was collected in K2EDTA tubes by collaborating institutions according to the institutions' own protocols. For TCRbeta analysis, collaborator samples were shipped as frozen whole blood, as isolated PBMCs, or as DNA extracted from either sample type. On the study overall, not on this receptor specifically: How much clinical and demographic metadata was included differed by source and by participant, and the metadata was provided uncurated.

Counted from cysteine to phenylalanine, this CDR3 has 14 amino acids. Only the CDR3 portion is preserved as DNA: 42 bases, with reading frame beginning at the first base. According to the germline V gene, CDR1 reads SGDLS and CDR2 reads YYNGEE. Deletion took 2 bases off V and 5 bases off J, with a span of 13 bases between the germline ends. The immunoSEQ Assay, a bias-controlled multiplex PCR, was used to amplify TCRbeta CDR3 regions from genomic DNA. The published analysis was carried out like this. Within the assay, amplification of reference gene primers was used to estimate how many nucleated cells each sample contained. To quantify the absolute abundance of each unique TCRbeta CDR3 rearrangement, sequence reads were collapsed and filtered. For each sample, productive Simpson clonality was calculated as the square root of Simpson's diversity index over productive rearrangements. The source is immuneACCESS, and TCRdb retained only in-frame sequences with V and J called. Part of the clones is not carried over; for the studies checked, unresolved V genes explain less than half of this, and the remainder is unexplained. The DNA gave D and trimming, while V, J and clone size come from that table. This sample holds about 320,000 clones; roughly 88% were observed only once. The ten largest account for about 1.5% of the sample.

This clonotype was obtained from a woman aged 25-40 years with COVID-19, enrolled during active disease. The chain is made from TRBV9 and TRBJ2-5, with TRBD2 perhaps the D gene, on 6 matching bases. What was sequenced was peripheral blood. The DNA is TGTGCCAGCAGCGTTGGCGGGAACGGGGAGACCCAGTACTTC. This encodes CASSVGGNGETQYF.